The next 20 T cell receptor beta chains were all read from a single sample in a study of cytomegalovirus exposure and HLA in healthy donors. The PCR had 60 Vbeta and 13 Jbeta primers. The protocol was immunoSEQ multiplex PCR, while the TCRdb copy is restricted to in-frame clones and leaves out a portion. In the table there are 130,000 or so clones, 80% of which are singletons. Sequencing was done on a sample of PBMCs. The receptor set was obtained from a man under 40 in good health and CMV-seronegative.

The chain has TRBV2 and TRBJ2-7; 10 bases are a match to TRBD2. CDR1 and CDR2 (germline): SNHLY, FYNNEI. V shed 6 bases and J 2 bases; nucleotides not matched to a gene: 10. The CDR3 has 16 residues. This chain's CDR3 is CASRAPPLAGTYEQYF. CDR3 in DNA: TGTGCCAGCAGGGCCCCCCCACTAGCGGGGACCTACGAGCAGTACTTC. The full variable domain, completed using reference TRBV2 and TRBJ2-7, is EPEVTQTPSHQVTQMGQEVILRCVPISNHLYFYWYRQILGQKVEFLVSFYNNEISEKSEIFDDQFSVERPDGSNFTLKIRSTKLEDSAMYFCASRAPPLAGTYEQYFGPGTRLTVT.

CDR3 sequence reads: CASSQGNPAGSYEQYF. For the CDR3, the DNA is TGCGCCAGCAGCCAAGGAAATCCAGCGGGGTCCTACGAGCAGTACTTC. This chain uses TRBV4-3 with TRBJ2-5, with 7 bases fitting TRBD2. TRBJ2-7 explains the end of the DNA better; the J call may be wrong. In germline, CDR1 is LGHNA, CDR2 YSLEER. The CDR3 totals 16 residues.

The chain combines TRBV6-5 with TRBJ2-3, with a possible D match to TRBD2 (7 bases). This CDR3 is built from 15 residues. V was trimmed by 4 bases and J by 4 bases, leaving 15 bases between them. Germline CDR1 and CDR2: MNHEY and SVGAGI. The CDR3 here is CASSLTRGGPDTQYF. The CDR3 coding sequence is TGTGCCAGCAGTTTGACTAGGGGGGGCCCAGATACGCAGTATTTT.

The chain combines TRBV14 with TRBJ2-2; D may be TRBD1 (5 bases). With 8 bases removed from V and 2 bases from J, the gap between germline ends came to 18 bases. CDR1 is SGHDN and CDR2 is FVKESK in the germline V gene. This CDR3 is 16 amino acids long. The CDR3 reads CASLQRERGNTGELFF. Here the CDR3 DNA reads TGTGCCAGCCTCCAAAGAGAAAGGGGTAACACCGGGGAGCTGTTTTTT.

This clone has a single count. This chain's CDR3 is CSVRTGVYEQYF. CDR3 DNA sequence: TGCAGCGTGCGGACAGGGGTCTACGAGCAGTACTTC. The rearrangement links TRBV29-1 to TRBJ2-7; 9 nucleotides align to TRBD1. CDR1 and CDR2 from the germline V gene are SQVTM and ANQGSEA. This CDR3 region has 12 residues. V trimming: 6 bases; J trimming: 3 bases; junction bases outside the gene matches: 3.

The genes are TRBV6-6 and TRBJ2-5, with 7 bases lining up with TRBD1. From germline, CDR1 is MNHNY and CDR2 SVGAGI (reference sequence). Unmatched junction bases numbered 12, after V lost 2 bases and J lost 9 bases. CDR3 length: 15 residues. The CDR3 is CASSYPQGNRGAQYF. DNA for the CDR3: TGTGCCAGCAGTTACCCACAGGGGAACCGAGGGGCCCAGTACTTC.

This chain uses TRBV6-5 with TRBJ1-2, with a tentative D call TRBD1 (5 bases). Trimming took 6 bases from V and 7 from J, leaving 12 bases between them. Germline values: CDR1 MNHEY, CDR2 SVGAGI. This CDR3 has 12 residues. The CDR3 sequence: CASRESGFGYTF. The CDR3 region has the DNA TGTGCCAGCAGAGAATCAGGGTTTGGCTACACCTTC.

This sequence joins TRBV19 and TRBJ1-2, with no clear D. Per germline, CDR1 LNHDA and CDR2 SQIVND (reference sequence). This CDR3 comprises 13 residues. V lost 2 bases and J 6 bases, leaving 10 bases between the germline ends. CDR3 sequence reads: CASSITQVDGYTF. The CDR3 DNA is TGTGCCAGTAGTATAACGCAGGTTGATGGCTACACCTTC.

CDR3 region: CASSESLGNTEAFF. As DNA, the CDR3 is TGCGCCAGCAGTGAGTCACTCGGGAACACTGAAGCTTTCTTT. This chain connects TRBV10-1 to TRBJ1-1; no clear D. The CDR3 covers 14 residues. Deletions cut 0 bases from V and 1 base from J, with 6 bases between. Germline-derived CDR1 and CDR2 are WNHNN and SYGVQD (reference sequence).

This sequence joins TRBV9 and TRBJ2-5, with 13 bases that match TRBD2. CDR3 length equals 18 residues. Trimming removed 3 bases from V and 0 bases from J; junction bases left unmatched: 8. Germline assignment: CDR1 SGDLS and CDR2 YYNGEE. The CDR3 nucleotides are TGTGCCAGCAGCGCCACTAGCGGGGGGGCCTGGTACCAAGAGACCCAGTACTTC. Amino acids: CASSATSGGAWYQETQYF.

V gene TRBV28 combines with J gene TRBJ1-2; D is unresolved. This CDR3 has 13 amino acids. With 5 bases removed from V and 8 bases from J, the gap between germline ends came to 15 bases. The germline V gene has CDR1 MDHEN and CDR2 SYDVKM. For the CDR3, the DNA is TGTGCCAGCAGTCTGTGGGAGGCAGTGGGCTACACCTTC. Translated: CASSLWEAVGYTF.

The J gene is TRBJ2-3, the V gene TRBV5-1; 8 positions match TRBD2. V shed 6 bases, J shed 3 bases, and the junction held 15 bases outside the gene matches. Germline V lookup: CDR1 SGHRS, CDR2 YFSETQ. This CDR3 contains 17 residues. CDR3 DNA sequence: TGCGCCAGCAAGCCCGGGGGGGCCCAAGGTGAGACAGATACGCAGTATTTT. It is translated as CASKPGGAQGETDTQYF.

Comments on this clone: One end of the junction fails to match germline, which may point to a read error. V gene TRBV10-3 combines with J gene TRBJ2-2; 10 bases match TRBD1. This CDR3 spans 15 amino acids. In germline, CDR1 is ENHRY, CDR2 SYGVKD. The CDR3 DNA reads as TGTGCCACCGCTGGGACAGGGGATTATACCGGGGAGCTGCTTTTT. Its translation: CATAGTGDYTGELLF.

This clone occurred a few times. The V gene is TRBV27, the J gene TRBJ1-3, with 7 bases fitting TRBD1. The germline CDR1 and CDR2 sequences are MNHEY and SMNVEV (reference sequence). V lost 6 bases and J lost 3; bases outside the gene matches: 5. This CDR3 has 14 residues. CDR3 sequence: CASSEGAYGNTIYF. CDR3 in DNA: TGTGCCAGCAGCGAGGGGGCGTATGGAAACACCATATATTTT.

V usage is TRBV18 and J usage is TRBJ2-1; D might be TRBD1 (6 bases). V was clipped by 2 bases and J by 0 bases, with 11 bases between them. The germline CDR1 and CDR2 sequences are KGHSH and LQKENI. This CDR3 has 16 amino acids. Here the CDR3 DNA reads TGTGCCAGCTCACCAACTAGGGGGAGCTCCTACAATGAGCAGTTCTTC. It encodes CASSPTRGSSYNEQFF.

V usage is TRBV13 and J usage is TRBJ1-4; no clear D gene. This CDR3 spans 21 amino acids. Germline loops: CDR1 PRHDT, CDR2 FYEKMQ (reference sequence). Trimming left V 0 bases short and J 7 bases short, with 30 bases between. The CDR3 DNA reads as TGTGCCAGCAGCTTAGGTTTTTTTGGGCGTTCGGGGAAGGCGACGAGTGAAAAACTGTTTTTT. This encodes CASSLGFFGRSGKATSEKLFF.

This chain uses TRBV19 with TRBJ1-5, with 10 nucleotides matching TRBD1. The CDR3 length is 16 residues. The germline V gene encodes CDR1 LNHDA and CDR2 SQIVND (reference sequence). With V trimmed by 5 bases and J by 2 bases, 6 bases remained unmatched. The DNA of the CDR3 is TGTGCCAGTAGTGTTACCGGGACAGGGGGCAATCAGCCCCAGCATTTT. Translated: CASSVTGTGGNQPQHF.

CDR3 sequence (DNA): TGTGCCAGCTCATCAGACAGTGAGGCAGCGTCACCCCTCCACTTT. Residues: CASSSDSEAASPLHF. The chain employs TRBV18 and TRBJ1-6; weak D call: TRBD1 (5 bases). CDR3 size: 15 residues. Germline V gene data show CDR1 as KGHSH and CDR2 as LQKENI. Trimming shortened V by 5 bases and J by 10 bases, and 18 bases separated the two germline ends. The full variable domain, with the rest looked up from reference TRBV18 and TRBJ1-6, is NAGVMQNPRHLVRRRGQEARLRCSPMKGHSHVYWYRQLPEEGLKFMVYLQKENIIDESGMPKERFSAEFPKEGPSILRIQQVVRGDSAAYFCASSSDSEAASPLHFGNGTRLTVT.

The chain carries TRBV30 and TRBJ1-5, with TRBD1 matching over 9 bases. Germline assignment: CDR1 GTSNPN and CDR2 SVGIG (reference sequence). This CDR3 is 16 amino acids long. Trimming at V came to 0 bases and at J to 4 bases, leaving 7 bases not matched to a gene. The CDR3, as DNA: TGTGCCTGGAGTGTACCGGGGACAGGGCCTAATCAGCCCCAGCATTTT. Amino acid sequence: CAWSVPGTGPNQPQHF.

V gene TRBV19 combines with J gene TRBJ2-7; D gene uncertain. This CDR3 has 14 residues. V lost 2 bases and J 0 bases, leaving 8 bases between the germline ends. From germline, CDR1 is LNHDA and CDR2 SQIVND (reference sequence). CDR3 residues: CASSISRSSYEQYF. CDR3 coding DNA: TGTGCCAGTAGTATATCACGCAGCTCCTACGAGCAGTACTTC.